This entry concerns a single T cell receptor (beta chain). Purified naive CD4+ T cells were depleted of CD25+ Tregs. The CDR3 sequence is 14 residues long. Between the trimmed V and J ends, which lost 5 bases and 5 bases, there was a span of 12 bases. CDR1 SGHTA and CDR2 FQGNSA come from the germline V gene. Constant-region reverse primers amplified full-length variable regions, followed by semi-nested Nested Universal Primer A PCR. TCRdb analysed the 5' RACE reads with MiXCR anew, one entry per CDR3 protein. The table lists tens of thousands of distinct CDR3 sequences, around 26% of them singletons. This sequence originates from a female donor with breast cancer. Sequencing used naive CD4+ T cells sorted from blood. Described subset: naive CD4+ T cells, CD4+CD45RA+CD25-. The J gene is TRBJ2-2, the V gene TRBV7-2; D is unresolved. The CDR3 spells CASSVGRRTGELFF. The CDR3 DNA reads TGTGCCAGCAGCGTCGGACGGAGAACCGGGGAGCTGTTTTTT.